This T cell receptor (beta chain) emerged from a study of blood T cells in healthy people across ages. This CDR3 region has 14 residues. Germline V lookup: CDR1 SGDLS, CDR2 YYNGEE. V lost 2 bases and J lost 0, with 7 bases in between. A second roughly 6 to 11 cycle PCR used barcoded and J-beta primers. TCRdb reanalysed the 5' RACE reads using MiXCR and keeps one entry per CDR3 protein. The sample comprises 1.5 million to 1.9 million distinct CDR3 sequences, roughly two fifths of which are singletons, and over 3.5% rests with the top ten. The people who gave samples were healthy Caucasians from Russia, aged roughly 6 to 100.

The chain combines TRBV9 with TRBJ2-3; D is unclear. Sequenced input: blood. The TCR was taken from a woman between 18 and 30 years old in good health. The CDR3 DNA reads as TGTGCCAGCAGCGTCTCACCCAGCACAGATACGCAGTATTTT. It encodes CASSVSPSTDTQYF.